Detailed here is one TCR beta chain. What antigen it recognizes has not been identified. No base qualities exist here, and no much larger clone lies one base off it. TCRbeta CDR3 regions were amplified from genomic DNA using the immunoSEQ Assay, a bias-controlled multiplex PCR. The published analysis was carried out like this. Nucleated cell counts per sample were estimated from amplification of reference gene primers within the assay. To quantify the absolute abundance of each unique TCRbeta CDR3 rearrangement, sequence reads were collapsed and filtered. For each sample, productive Simpson clonality was calculated by taking the square root of Simpson's diversity index across productive rearrangements. Held by TCRdb, this immuneACCESS table contains in-frame sequences only and omits some clones. Under half of the omission traces to an unresolved V gene where checked; the cause of the rest is unknown. That table is the source of V, J and clone size, and D and trimming were worked out from the DNA. Counted in this sample were approximately 160,000 clones; approximately 80% of them appeared once. Jointly, the top ten make up roughly 7.3% of the sample.

The record originates from a study of blood T cell repertoires in COVID-19 (dated by TCRdb to 2020 to 2021). Turning to the overall study: The collaborator samples originated in the United States, Italy and Spain and spanned the acute and convalescent phases of COVID-19. The prospective study material was composed of cDNA or gDNA derived from T cells, B-cell-depleted T cells, or PBMCs. Subjects who had been exposed to COVID-19, were actively infected with it, or had recovered from it provided the deeply sampled blood TCRbeta repertoires that made up the dataset. The repertoires were released in a freely available public database meant as a resource for research on the immune response to SARS-CoV-2. The samples were drawn from the first 160 participants of the ongoing ImmuneRACE study and from over a thousand subjects provided by 6 global collaborators. A de-identified subject ID, COVID-19 status, age in years and sex were almost always included in the sample metadata. Where available, HLA class I and class II types were obtained from metadata supplied by the sample provider rather than from assay-based typing. Broader findings and caveats from the paper: Clinical and demographic metadata were provided uncurated, with the amount varying by source and participant.

Sequences SEHNR (CDR1) and FQNEAQ (CDR2) are obtained from the germline V gene (reference sequence). Taken from cysteine to phenylalanine, the CDR3 has 13 residues. Left in the record is the CDR3 DNA by itself, 39 bases read in frame from the first base. The junction shows trimming of 4 bases on V and 12 bases on J, and the gene matches do not reach 9 bases of it. In the prospective study, participants were roughly 18 to 95 years old, resided in 25 or so geographic areas of the United States, and were enrolled through a virtual design. To assign participants to cohorts, the prospective study relied on clinical history that participants themselves reported in a screening survey and a study questionnaire. ImmuneRACE Cohort 3 recovered participants were defined by two consecutive negative NP/OP PCR tests, healthcare professional clearance, or symptom resolution. In the prospective study, whole blood, serum and a nasopharyngeal or oropharyngeal swab were collected from each participant by mobile phlebotomists. Additional blood draws and questionnaires over an approximately two-month period could optionally be provided by prospective study participants. Before DNA extraction, prospective study blood samples were shipped either frozen or at room temperature.

This sequence was found in a woman aged 45 to 65 who had recovered from COVID-19. This sequence uses TRBV7-9 and TRBJ2-1; 7 central bases correspond to TRBD1. The specimen sequenced was PBMCs or T cells enriched from blood (not recorded which). Read as DNA, the sequence is TGTGCCAGCAGCTGGGGACAGACAAGAGGGCAGTTCTTC. This translates into CASSWGQTRGQFF. With all but the CDR3 taken from the reference TRBV7-9 and TRBJ2-1 genes, the full variable domain is: DTGVSQNPRHKITKRGQNVTFRCDPISEHNRLYWYRQTLGQGPEFLTYFQNEAQLEKSRLLSDRFSAERPKGSFSTLEIQRTEQGDSAMYLCASSWGQTRGQFFGPGTRLTVL.